A single sample gave rise to the 20 T cell receptor beta chains below, sequenced in a study of shared clonotypes between healthy human individuals. Libraries were prepared by immunoSEQ multiplex PCR; TCRdb keeps only in-frame clonotypes and omits some of them. The sample carries 70,000 to 95,000 clones, about 63% recorded once. Sequences were obtained from memory CD8+ T cells sorted from blood. The subset is: CD45RO+ cells pooled with CCR7-negative TemRA cells. The receptor set was obtained from a man between 25 and 39 years old in good health.

This clone has only a few counts. The chain is built from TRBV27 and TRBJ2-3; D gene uncertain. The CDR3 covers 10 residues. Germline CDR1 reads MNHEY; CDR2 reads SMNVEV (reference sequence). The V and J ends lost 5 bases and 12 bases respectively, with 9 bases between them. In DNA, the CDR3 is TGTGCCAGCAGTATCTTCCCACAGTATTTT. Translation gives CASSIFPQYF.

This clone has a handful of counts. This rearrangement joins TRBV29-1 to TRBJ2-2, with D possibly called TRBD1 or TRBD2 (5 bases each). The CDR3 totals 14 residues. The V end was cut by 2 bases, the J end by 8 bases, with 15 bases between. The germline CDR1 and CDR2 sequences are SQVTM and ANQGSEA. The chain's CDR3 is CSVERGDDSGELFF. For the CDR3, the DNA is TGCAGCGTTGAAAGAGGGGATGATTCTGGGGAGCTGTTTTTT.

The chain is built from TRBV6-5 and TRBJ2-1; D is uncertain. V gave up 1 base and J gave up 5 bases, with 6 bases separating them. Germline lookup yields CDR1 MNHEY and CDR2 SVGAGI. CDR3 length: 13 residues. The CDR3 nucleotides read TGTGCCAGCAGTTACTGGGTCCACAATGAGCAGTTCTTC. Residues: CASSYWVHNEQFF.

This clone was seen repeatedly, ten times or more. The chain is built from TRBV19 and TRBJ2-1; TRBD1 or TRBD2 may be the D gene (5 bases each). V was trimmed by 3 bases and J by 3 bases, leaving 9 bases between them. Per the germline V gene, CDR1 is LNHDA and CDR2 is SQIVND (reference sequence). This CDR3 spans 14 amino acids. The CDR3 nucleotides are TGTGCCAGTAGTATTTGGGACGACTACAATGAGCAGTTCTTC. This codes for CASSIWDDYNEQFF.

This clone has just one count. Written as DNA, the CDR3 is TGTGCCAGCAGCTTCGGACTAGCGGACAATGAGCAGTTCTTC. Translated: CASSFGLADNEQFF. The J gene is TRBJ2-1, the V gene TRBV7-6; 10 bases line up with TRBD2. The length of the CDR3 is 14 residues. V shed 3 bases, J shed 5 bases, and the junction held 1 base outside the gene matches. CDR1 SGHVS and CDR2 FNYEAQ come from the germline V gene.

V is TRBV9 and J is TRBJ2-3; 7 bases are a match to TRBD1. V was pared by 3 bases and J by 4 bases, with 14 bases of the junction left unmatched. Germline CDR1 reads SGDLS; CDR2 reads YYNGEE. The CDR3 totals 17 residues. CDR3 DNA: TGTGCCAGCAGCGCGGGTAAGACAGGGCAAGATTCAGATACGCAGTATTTT. Residues: CASSAGKTGQDSDTQYF. Drawing the rest from reference TRBV9 and TRBJ2-3, the complete variable domain is DSGVTQTPKHLITATGQRVTLRCSPRSGDLSVYWYQQSLDQGLQFLIQYYNGEERAKGNILERFSAQQFPDLHSELNLSSLELGDSALYFCASSAGKTGQDSDTQYFGPGTRLTVL.

The CDR3 nucleotides read TGTGCCAGCAGCATTAGCGGGAGAGGGCTCTACGAGCAGTACTTC. It codes for CASSISGRGLYEQYF. The chain is built from TRBV7-2 and TRBJ2-7; the match to TRBD2 covers 9 bases. Germline V CDR1 and CDR2: SGHTA, FQGNSA. V trimming: 5 bases; J trimming: 3 bases; junction bases outside the gene matches: 8. This CDR3 is built from 15 residues.

This rearrangement joins TRBV20-1 to TRBJ2-1, with D unresolved. Germline V gene data show CDR1 as DFQATT and CDR2 as SNEGSKA (reference sequence). The CDR3 extends over 11 amino acids. V shed 4 bases and J shed 5 bases, with 6 bases lying between them. The CDR3 reads CSAINHNEQFF. The DNA for the CDR3 is TGCAGTGCTATTAACCACAATGAGCAGTTCTTC.

The table lists this clone with many counts. The V gene is TRBV10-2, the J gene TRBJ2-2; 12 bases match TRBD2. V trimming: 4 bases; J trimming: 4 bases; junction bases outside the gene matches: 7. The CDR3 contains 17 residues. Germline V gene lookup returns CDR1 WSHSY and CDR2 SAAADI. The DNA of the CDR3 is TGCGCCAGCAGTGGTCTAGCGGGAGGGCCGACCACCGGGGAGCTGTTTTTT. This gives the protein CASSGLAGGPTTGELFF.

The chain combines TRBV4-3 with TRBJ1-2; D is ambiguous. V lost 0 bases to trimming and J lost 8 bases, with 13 bases between them. The length of the CDR3 is 14 residues. CDR1 LGHNA and CDR2 YSLEER come from the germline V gene. CDR3 nucleotide sequence: TGCGCCAGCAGCCAAGACCGGGTTTTTGGGGGCTACACCTTC. This encodes CASSQDRVFGGYTF.

The J gene is TRBJ2-3, the V gene TRBV30, with 9 bases that match TRBD1. The germline V gene has CDR1 GTSNPN and CDR2 SVGIG (reference sequence). Losses at the gene ends were 1 base for V and 7 bases for J; bases not matched to a gene: 6. The CDR3 extends over 14 amino acids. The CDR3 is CAWSGDRAQHTQYF. For the CDR3, the DNA is TGTGCCTGGAGTGGGGACAGGGCGCAACATACGCAGTATTTT.

This clone was observed a handful of times. The chain carries TRBV19 and TRBJ1-5, with TRBD1 identical over 8 bases. The CDR3 length is 16 residues. The V and J ends lost 7 bases and 1 base, in that order; junction bases with no gene match: 9. Germline CDR1 is LNHDA and CDR2 is SQIVND (reference sequence). This CDR3 reads CASTGGQGRSNQPQHF. The CDR3 DNA is TGTGCCAGTACCGGCGGACAGGGTCGGAGCAATCAGCCCCAGCATTTT.

This rearrangement joins TRBV6-6 to TRBJ1-1; no reliable D call. The CDR3 has 13 residues. The V gene lost 1 base and the J gene lost 1 base, with 4 bases spanning the gap. Germline CDR1 MNHNY, CDR2 SVGAGI (reference sequence). The CDR3 region is CASSYLRNTEAFF. DNA for the CDR3: TGTGCCAGCAGTTACTTGCGGAACACTGAAGCTTTCTTT.

The rearrangement joins TRBV7-2 to TRBJ2-5; D uncertain. The CDR3 has 13 residues. V lost 5 bases and J lost 5, with 12 bases in between. CDR1 and CDR2 from the germline V gene are SGHTA and FQGNSA. Here the CDR3 reads CASSHSFMETQYF. The CDR3 bases are TGTGCCAGCAGCCATTCCTTTATGGAGACCCAGTACTTC.

The chain couples TRBV7-8 to TRBJ2-5; the match to TRBD1 covers 11 bases. The J segment lost 4 bases and the V segment lost 4 bases, leaving 14 bases of the junction unmatched. The CDR3 contains 18 residues. Germline assignment: CDR1 SGHVS and CDR2 FQNEAQ. The CDR3 sequence is CASSWEPDRGLLGETQYF. The DNA for the CDR3 is TGTGCCAGCAGCTGGGAACCGGACAGGGGGCTATTAGGAGAGACCCAGTACTTC.

The V and J genes are TRBV19 and TRBJ1-5; tentatively, D is TRBD1 (6 bases). The length of the CDR3 is 13 residues. V was cut by 5 bases and J by 4 bases, with 9 bases left in between. Germline V gene lookup returns CDR1 LNHDA and CDR2 SQIVND (reference sequence). Here the CDR3 reads CASSVDRNQPQHF. As DNA, the CDR3 is TGTGCCAGTAGTGTGGACAGAAATCAGCCCCAGCATTTT.

The table lists this clone with a few counts. The chain recombines TRBV10-3 with TRBJ1-2; D call uncertain. V was clipped by 7 bases and J by 2 bases, with 11 bases between them. Germline CDR1 is ENHRY and CDR2 is SYGVKD. CDR3 length equals 13 residues. The DNA for the CDR3 is TGTGCCATCACTACAGAACGAAACTATGGCTACACCTTC. As protein: CAITTERNYGYTF.

V usage is TRBV11-2 and J usage is TRBJ1-5; TRBD1 is a possible D gene (5 bases). V was trimmed by 5 bases and J by 10 bases, leaving 15 bases between them. The CDR3 is 13 amino acids. CDR1 SGHAT and CDR2 FQNNGV come from the germline V gene. The CDR3 loop is CASSADRDAPQHF. The CDR3 nucleotides are TGTGCCAGCAGCGCCGACCGGGACGCTCCCCAGCATTTT.

This clone occurred a few times. This chain joins TRBV9 and TRBJ2-3, with 7 bases that match TRBD2. V trimming: 4 bases; J trimming: 4 bases; junction bases outside the gene matches: 15. Per the germline V gene, CDR1 is SGDLS and CDR2 is YYNGEE. CDR3 size: 17 residues. The CDR3 loop reads CASSTWGRGGLADTQYF. In nucleotides, the CDR3 is TGTGCCAGCAGCACGTGGGGGAGGGGCGGCTTAGCAGATACGCAGTATTTT.

The chain links TRBV5-1 to TRBJ2-4; TRBD2 aligns across 12 bases. After removal of 0 bases from V and 8 bases from J, the junction contained 3 bases not matched to a gene. Germline loops: CDR1 SGHRS, CDR2 YFSETQ. The CDR3 length is 15 residues. The CDR3 loop reads CASSLEASGRDIQYF. The CDR3, as DNA: TGCGCCAGCAGCTTGGAAGCTAGCGGGAGGGACATTCAGTACTTC. Full variable domain (remainder filled in from reference TRBV5-1 and TRBJ2-4): KAGVTQTPRYLIKTRGQQVTLSCSPISGHRSVSWYQQTPGQGLQFLFEYFSETQRNKGNFPGRFSGRQFSNSRSEMNVSTLELGDSALYLCASSLEASGRDIQYFGAGTRLSVL.